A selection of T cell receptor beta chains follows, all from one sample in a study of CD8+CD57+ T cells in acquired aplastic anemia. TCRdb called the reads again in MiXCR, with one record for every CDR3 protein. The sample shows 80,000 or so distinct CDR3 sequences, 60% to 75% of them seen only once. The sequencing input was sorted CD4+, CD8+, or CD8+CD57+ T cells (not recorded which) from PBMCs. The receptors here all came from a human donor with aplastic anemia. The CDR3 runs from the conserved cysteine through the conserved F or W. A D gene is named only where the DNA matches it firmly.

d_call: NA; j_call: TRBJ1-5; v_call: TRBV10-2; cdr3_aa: CASSGGQAQHF
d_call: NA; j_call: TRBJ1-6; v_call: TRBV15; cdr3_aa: CATSRVGEGSSPLHF
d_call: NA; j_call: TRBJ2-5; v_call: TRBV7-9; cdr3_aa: CASSPGVAGGEETQYF
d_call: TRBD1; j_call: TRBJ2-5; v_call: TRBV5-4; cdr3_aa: CASSLGVVGQGARETQYF
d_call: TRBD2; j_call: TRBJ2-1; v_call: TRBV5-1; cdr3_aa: CASSSGTSLGYNEQFF
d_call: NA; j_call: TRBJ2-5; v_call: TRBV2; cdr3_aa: CASSGQRDQETQYF
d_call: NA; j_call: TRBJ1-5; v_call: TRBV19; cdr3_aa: CASRPLGVAQPQHF
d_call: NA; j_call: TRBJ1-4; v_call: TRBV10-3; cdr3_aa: CAISESLTAYNEKLFF
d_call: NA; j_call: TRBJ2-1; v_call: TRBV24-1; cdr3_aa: CATSSPTSLFYNEQFF
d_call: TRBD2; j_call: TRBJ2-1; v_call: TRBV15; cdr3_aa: CATSRDRTSGGRQFF
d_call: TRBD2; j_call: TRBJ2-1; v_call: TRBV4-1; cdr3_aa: CASSLTGLAGRDEQFF
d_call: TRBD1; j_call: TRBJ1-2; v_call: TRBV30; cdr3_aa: CAWSPRSGGYGYTF
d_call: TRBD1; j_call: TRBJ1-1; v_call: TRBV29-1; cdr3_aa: CSVSTGANTEAFF
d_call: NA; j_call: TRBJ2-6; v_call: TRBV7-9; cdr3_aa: CASSTWANVLTF